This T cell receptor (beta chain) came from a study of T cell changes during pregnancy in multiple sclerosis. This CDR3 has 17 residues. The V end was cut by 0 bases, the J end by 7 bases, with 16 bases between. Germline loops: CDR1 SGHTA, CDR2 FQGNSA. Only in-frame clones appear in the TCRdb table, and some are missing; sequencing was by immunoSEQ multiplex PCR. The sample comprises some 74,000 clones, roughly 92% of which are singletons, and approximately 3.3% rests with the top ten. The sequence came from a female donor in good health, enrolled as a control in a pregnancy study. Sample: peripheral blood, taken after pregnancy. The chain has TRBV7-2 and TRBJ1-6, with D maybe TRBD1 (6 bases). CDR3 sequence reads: CASSLASLGHRNSPLHF. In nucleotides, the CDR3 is TGTGCCAGCAGCTTAGCGAGTTTGGGACACCGCAATTCACCCCTCCACTTT.